The rows below give T cell receptor beta chains drawn from one sample of a study of T cells in Graves' hyperthyroidism and ophthalmopathy. TCRdb itself ran the multiplex PCR reads through MiXCR, one entry per CDR3 protein. This sample has some 360,000 distinct CDR3 sequences; 14% occur once, and the top ten carry 9.5% to 11%. Sequenced sample: blood. Source of these receptors: a woman aged 60-75 years with Graves' hyperthyroidism. Each CDR3 is given with its conserved first and last residue. D genes are given only for firm matches. Size is stated for part of the rows, as once, few or many counts, or as a class when the clone is expanded.

-	many	TRBV11-3	TRBJ1-2	CASSLGGGVDYGYTF	TGTGCCAGCAGCTTAGGTGGTGGGGTGGACTATGGCTACACCTTC
TRBD2	many	TRBV3-1	TRBJ2-1	CASSRTSESYNEQFF	TGTGCCAGCAGCCGGACTAGCGAGTCCTACAATGAGCAGTTCTTC
-	few	TRBV27	TRBJ1-5	CASSLSFGGSNQPQHF	TGTGCCAGCAGTTTATCGTTCGGGGGTAGCAATCAGCCCCAGCATTTT
TRBD1	many	TRBV11-2	TRBJ1-5	CASSRQGDQPQHF	TGTGCCAGCAGCCGACAGGGAGATCAGCCCCAGCATTTT
TRBD1	many	TRBV6-1	TRBJ2-1	CASSETGTGGWNEQFF	TGTGCCAGCAGTGAAACCGGGACAGGGGGCTGGAATGAGCAGTTCTTC
TRBD1	few	TRBV5-8	TRBJ1-5	CASSLGDRGNQPQHF	TGTGCCAGCAGCTTGGGGGACAGGGGAAATCAGCCCCAGCATTTT
-	many	TRBV7-9	TRBJ2-7	CASNMGGGSYEQYF	TGTGCCAGCAATATGGGGGGCGGCTCCTACGAGCAGTACTTC
-	many	TRBV6-2/TRBV6-3	TRBJ2-7	CASSYSDQGLSYEQYF	TGTGCCAGCAGTTACTCGGATCAGGGTCTGTCCTACGAGCAGTACTTC
-	many	TRBV11-2	TRBJ2-3	CASSSGPRGHTQYF	TGTGCCAGCAGCTCAGGGCCGAGGGGCCATACGCAGTATTTT
-	few	TRBV27	TRBJ2-7	CASRLREEQYF	TGTGCCAGCAGGCTTCGGGAGGAGCAGTACTTC
-	-	TRBV4-1	TRBJ1-5	CASSQDVNPVGQPQHF	TGCGCCAGCAGCCAAGACGTCAACCCGGTGGGTCAGCCCCAGCATTTT
-	-	TRBV20-1	TRBJ2-3	CSAHRGGPRDTQYF	TGCAGTGCACATAGAGGAGGGCCGAGAGATACGCAGTATTTT
-	many	TRBV5-1	TRBJ1-3	CASSSDDSGVGNTIYF	TGCGCCAGCAGCTCCGACGACTCAGGGGTTGGAAACACCATATATTTT
-	many	TRBV7-2	TRBJ2-3	CASSVQSYTQYF	TGTGCCAGCAGCGTCCAGTCCTATACGCAGTATTTT